The 20 T cell receptor beta chains presented below share a single source sample, sequenced in a study of Graves' ophthalmopathy and Graves' hyperthyroidism. The authors amplified TCR beta CDR3 regions from RNA transcripts. HTBI-primed first-round RT-PCR preceded second-round multiplex PCR. TCRdb redid the calling of the multiplex PCR reads with MiXCR, one entry per CDR3 protein. This sample has 650,000 to 900,000 distinct CDR3 sequences, with 40% found just once. Sequenced input: peripheral blood. Receptors originate from an adult man with Graves' ophthalmopathy.

This clonotype showed up many times. The chain links TRBV11-2 to TRBJ2-5, with D maybe TRBD2 (5 bases). This CDR3 region has 14 residues. Germline V gene lookup returns CDR1 SGHAT and CDR2 FQNNGV. With 4 bases removed from V and 4 bases from J, the gap between germline ends came to 13 bases. The CDR3 spells CASSSARAGETQYF. DNA of the CDR3: TGTGCCAGCAGCTCAGCCCGGGCGGGAGAGACCCAGTACTTC.

This clonotype occurred many times. The rearrangement links TRBV10-2 to TRBJ2-7; TRBD2 aligns across 8 bases. Germline trimming cut 3 bases from V and 2 bases from J; bases unmatched to any gene: 6. The CDR3 has 15 amino acids. Per germline, CDR1 WSHSY and CDR2 SAAADI. CDR3 sequence reads: CASSDGRDKPYEQYF. CDR3 in DNA: TGCGCCAGCAGTGACGGGAGGGACAAACCCTACGAGCAGTACTTC.

This clonotype has more than one count but fewer than ten. A junction boundary mismatches the germline segment, possibly from a read error. The chain has TRBV10-2 and TRBJ1-2; 7 bases fit TRBD1. CDR1 and CDR2 (germline): WSHSY, SAAADI. CDR3 length: 13 residues. The CDR3 spells CASSGDRVSGYTF. DNA of the CDR3: TGTGCCAGCAGTGGAGACAGGGTCTCTGGCTACACCTTC.

This clonotype was recorded at least ten times. The chain links TRBV7-3 to TRBJ1-2, with D possibly matching TRBD1 (5 bases). Germline CDR1 reads SGHTA; CDR2 reads FQGTGA. CDR3 size: 15 residues. V lost 1 base, J lost 3 bases, and 12 bases lay in between. CDR3 sequence (DNA): TGTGCCAGCAGCTTAATGGGGGGGTTGGACTATGGCTACACCTTC. This codes for CASSLMGGLDYGYTF.

The rearrangement links TRBV30 to TRBJ1-1, with D perhaps matching TRBD1 (5 bases). V lost 4 bases to trimming and J lost 5 bases, with 14 bases between them. Germline V gene data show CDR1 as GTSNPN and CDR2 as SVGIG (reference sequence). This CDR3 is 13 amino acids long. CDR3 in DNA: TGTGCCTGGACAGGGAAGGGTATGACTGAAGCTTTCTTT. Translated, it gives CAWTGKGMTEAFF.

The V call is TRBV5-5, the J call TRBJ1-3; D possibly corresponds to TRBD1 (5 bases). The CDR3 is made up of 15 amino acids. The V gene's germline CDR1 is SGHKS and CDR2 YYEKEE (reference sequence). The V end was cut by 4 bases, the J end by 8 bases, with 19 bases between. The CDR3: CASSGTGWEGDTIYF. CDR3 DNA sequence: TGTGCCAGCAGCGGGACGGGATGGGAAGGAGACACCATATATTTT.

This clonotype was observed a few times. The chain couples TRBV20-1 to TRBJ2-7, with TRBD2 as a possible D gene (5 bases). Trimming took off 4 bases at V and 10 bases at J, with 17 bases between the two ends. The germline V gene has CDR1 DFQATT and CDR2 SNEGSKA (reference sequence). CDR3 length: 12 residues. CDR3: CSANTGIGDQYF. The CDR3 region has the DNA TGCAGTGCTAATACCGGGATCGGGGATCAGTACTTC.

The J gene is TRBJ1-1, the V gene TRBV10-3; maybe TRBD1 (6 bases). The CDR3 has 15 residues. Germline lookup yields CDR1 ENHRY and CDR2 SYGVKD. Trimming took 6 bases from V and 4 from J, leaving 18 bases between them. CDR3 nucleotide sequence: TGTGCCATCAGCCGAGGGCCAGGGGAGGGCACTGAAGCTTTCTTT. It encodes CAISRGPGEGTEAFF.

This clonotype was counted many times. This chain connects TRBV24-1 to TRBJ2-5; TRBD2 matches at 7 bases. V lost 4 bases to trimming and J lost 7 bases; unmatched junction nucleotides: 8. The CDR3 is 14 residues long. Germline CDR1 reads KGHDR; CDR2 reads SFDVKD. CDR3 sequence: CATSDRLGGRTQYF. DNA of the CDR3: TGTGCCACCAGTGACAGACTGGGAGGGAGGACCCAGTACTTC.

The chain recombines TRBV2 with TRBJ1-3, with D uncertain. Germline CDR1 and CDR2: SNHLY and FYNNEI. Trimming cost V 8 bases and J 0 bases, with 11 bases left between them. The CDR3 loop spans 14 amino acids. The CDR3 loop is CASLQGSSGNTIYF. Here the CDR3 DNA reads TGTGCCAGCCTTCAAGGAAGCTCTGGAAACACCATATATTTT.

The table lists this clonotype with a count of one. The conserved final phenylalanine or tryptophan is absent from the CDR3, which likely points to a read error. The chain carries TRBV10-3 and TRBJ1-1; unclear D gene. The CDR3 extends over 15 amino acids. The germline CDR1 and CDR2 sequences are ENHRY and SYGVKD. The CDR3 here is CVISDPGRGHTEAFL. DNA of the CDR3: TGTGTCATCAGTGACCCAGGTAGAGGCCACACTGAAGCTTTCCTT.

J is TRBJ1-6 and V is TRBV9, with 7 bases matching TRBD1. The CDR3 is 17 amino acids. V lost 3 bases to trimming and J lost 10 bases; unmatched junction nucleotides: 16. Germline CDR1 reads SGDLS; CDR2 reads YYNGEE. Here the CDR3 reads CASSASAYTTGRSPLHF. The CDR3 DNA reads TGTGCCAGCAGCGCATCCGCCTATACGACAGGGAGGTCACCCCTCCACTTT.

This clonotype was counted at least ten times. The J gene is TRBJ1-4, the V gene TRBV7-8, with a possible D match to TRBD1 (5 bases). V shed 0 bases and J shed 8 bases, with 16 bases lying between them. Germline values: CDR1 SGHVS, CDR2 FQNEAQ. The CDR3 loop spans 16 amino acids. CDR3 DNA sequence: TGTGCCAGCAGCTTAGCGGGTTCAGGGACTAGCGAAAAACTGTTTTTT. It codes for CASSLAGSGTSEKLFF.

The genes are TRBV6-6 and TRBJ2-5; tentatively, D is TRBD2 (6 bases). Trimming stripped 6 bases from V and 5 bases from J, with 25 bases between. The CDR3 runs to 17 residues. Germline V gene sequence: CDR1 MNHNY, CDR2 SVGAGI (reference sequence). The CDR3 sequence: CASRDRTGLLPRETQYF. CDR3 sequence (DNA): TGTGCCAGCAGGGACCGGACGGGACTCCTCCCTAGGGAGACCCAGTACTTC.

This sequence joins TRBV7-6 and TRBJ2-5; TRBD2 aligns across 15 bases. The CDR3 runs to 20 residues. Germline V CDR1 and CDR2: SGHVS, FNYEAQ. Germline trimming cut 1 base from V and 0 bases from J; bases unmatched to any gene: 9. The CDR3 protein is CASSLGGLAGGPIYQETQYF. The CDR3 DNA is TGTGCCAGCAGCTTAGGGGGACTAGCGGGAGGCCCAATTTACCAAGAGACCCAGTACTTC.

This chain joins TRBV7-9 and TRBJ1-5; D gene uncertain. This CDR3 contains 14 residues. The germline V gene encodes CDR1 SEHNR and CDR2 FQNEAQ (reference sequence). CDR3 DNA sequence: TGTGCGCTGGATCTCCAAGGTGGAGAAAGATCCCAGCATTTT. This codes for CALDLQGGERSQHF. Variable domain in full (rest from reference TRBV7-9 and TRBJ1-5): DTGVSQNPRHKITKRGQNVTFRCDPISEHNRLYWYRQTLGQGPEFLTYFQNEAQLEKSRLLSDRFSAERPKGSFSTLEIQRTEQGDSAMYLCALDLQGGERSQHFGDGTRLSIL.

As concerns this clonotype: It is likely a read error, because the conserved phenylalanine at the end of the CDR3 is missing. The V call is TRBV2, the J call TRBJ1-1; D is perhaps TRBD1 (6 bases). CDR1 is SNHLY and CDR2 is FYNNEI in the germline V gene. The CDR3 runs 14 residues. CDR3 in DNA: TGTGCCATCAGTGGTGGGACATCAGGCACTGAAGCTTTCTCT. Its protein is CAISGGTSGTEAFS.

This clonotype was detected only a few times. This rearrangement joins TRBV11-2 to TRBJ2-7; 7 bases align to TRBD1. This CDR3 contains 14 residues. V was pared by 2 bases and J by 5 bases, with 6 bases of the junction left unmatched. Per the germline V gene, CDR1 is SGHAT and CDR2 is FQNNGV. This CDR3 is CASSLTGEWHEQYF. DNA of the CDR3: TGTGCCAGCAGCTTAACAGGGGAATGGCACGAGCAGTACTTC.

The table lists this clonotype with many counts. The genes are TRBV10-3 and TRBJ2-6; D may be TRBD2 (5 bases). The V end was cut by 8 bases, the J end by 4 bases, with 15 bases between. Per the germline V gene, CDR1 is ENHRY and CDR2 is SYGVKD. This CDR3 contains 15 residues. CDR3 in DNA: TGTGCCATCGCCCGGAGGCTAGGAGGGGCCAACGTCCTGACTTTC. It encodes CAIARRLGGANVLTF.

This chain joins TRBV9 and TRBJ1-3, with 7 bases fitting TRBD1. Germline V lookup: CDR1 SGDLS, CDR2 YYNGEE. CDR3 length equals 17 residues. After removal of 3 bases from V and 0 bases from J, the junction contained 9 bases not matched to a gene. This CDR3 reads CASSEADRYLSGNTIYF. The CDR3 DNA reads as TGTGCCAGCAGCGAGGCGGACAGGTACCTCTCTGGAAACACCATATATTTT.